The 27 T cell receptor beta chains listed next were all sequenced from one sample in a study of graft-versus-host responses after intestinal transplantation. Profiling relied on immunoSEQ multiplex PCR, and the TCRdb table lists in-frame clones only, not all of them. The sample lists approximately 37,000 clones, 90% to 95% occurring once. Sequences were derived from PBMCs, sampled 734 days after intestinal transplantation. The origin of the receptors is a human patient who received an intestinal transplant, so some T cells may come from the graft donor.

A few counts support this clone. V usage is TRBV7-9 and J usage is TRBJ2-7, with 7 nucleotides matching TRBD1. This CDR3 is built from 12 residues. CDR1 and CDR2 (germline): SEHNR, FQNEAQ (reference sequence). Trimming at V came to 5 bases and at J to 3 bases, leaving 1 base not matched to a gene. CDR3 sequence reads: CASSGQDYEQYF. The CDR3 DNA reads TGTGCCAGCAGCGGACAGGACTACGAGCAGTACTTC.

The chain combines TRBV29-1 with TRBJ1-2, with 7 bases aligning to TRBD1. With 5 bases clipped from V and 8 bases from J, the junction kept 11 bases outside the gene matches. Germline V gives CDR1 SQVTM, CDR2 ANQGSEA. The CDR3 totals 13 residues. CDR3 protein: CSVTEPQGDGYTF. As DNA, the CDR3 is TGCAGCGTTACCGAGCCGCAGGGGGACGGCTACACCTTC.

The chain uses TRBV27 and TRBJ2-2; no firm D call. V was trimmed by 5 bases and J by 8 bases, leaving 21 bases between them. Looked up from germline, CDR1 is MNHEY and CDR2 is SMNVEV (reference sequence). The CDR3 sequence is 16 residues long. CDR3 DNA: TGTGCCAGCAGTCCGGCTCGGGCTCCCCTCCTTGGGGAGCTGTTTTTT. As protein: CASSPARAPLLGELFF.

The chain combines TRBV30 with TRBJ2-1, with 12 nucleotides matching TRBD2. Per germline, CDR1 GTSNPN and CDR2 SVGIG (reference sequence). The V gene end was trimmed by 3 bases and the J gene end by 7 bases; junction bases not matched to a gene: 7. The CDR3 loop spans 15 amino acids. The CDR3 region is CAWRGGLAGKNEQFF. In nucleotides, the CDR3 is TGTGCCTGGAGGGGAGGACTAGCGGGGAAGAATGAGCAGTTCTTC. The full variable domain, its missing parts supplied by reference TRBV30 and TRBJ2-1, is SQTIHQWPATLVQPVGSPLSLECTVEGTSNPNLYWYRQAAGRGLQLLFYSVGIGQISSEVPQNLSASRPQDRQFILSSKKLLLSDSGFYLCAWRGGLAGKNEQFFGPGTRLTVL.

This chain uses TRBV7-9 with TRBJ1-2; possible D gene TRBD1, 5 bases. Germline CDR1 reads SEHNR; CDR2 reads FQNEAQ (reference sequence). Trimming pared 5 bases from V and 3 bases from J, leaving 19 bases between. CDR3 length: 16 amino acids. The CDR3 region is CASSPLPGAPYYGYTF. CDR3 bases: TGTGCCAGCAGCCCCCTCCCCGGGGCGCCCTACTATGGCTACACCTTC.

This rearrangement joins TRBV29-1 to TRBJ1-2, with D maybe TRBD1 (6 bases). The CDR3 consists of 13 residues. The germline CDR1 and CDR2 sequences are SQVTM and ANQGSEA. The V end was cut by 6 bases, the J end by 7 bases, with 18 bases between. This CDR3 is CSVVGQVRGGYTF. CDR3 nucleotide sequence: TGCAGCGTAGTGGGACAAGTCAGGGGTGGCTACACCTTC.

The CDR3 bases are TGTGCCAGCAGTGCGGTGGGGCTAGCGGATTCCTACGAGCAGTACTTC. This translates into CASSAVGLADSYEQYF. This sequence joins TRBV27 and TRBJ2-7, with TRBD2 matching over 7 bases. V was clipped by 5 bases and J by 1 base; unmatched bases: 11. The CDR3 length is 16 residues. The germline CDR1 and CDR2 sequences are MNHEY and SMNVEV (reference sequence).

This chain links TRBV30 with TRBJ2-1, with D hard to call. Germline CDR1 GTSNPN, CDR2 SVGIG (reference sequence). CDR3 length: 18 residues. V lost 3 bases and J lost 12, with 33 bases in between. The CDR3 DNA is TGTGCCTGGAGCGAACCCGCCTGGTTAGGGCGAGGTTGGATCGGGCAGTTCTTC. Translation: CAWSEPAWLGRGWIGQFF.

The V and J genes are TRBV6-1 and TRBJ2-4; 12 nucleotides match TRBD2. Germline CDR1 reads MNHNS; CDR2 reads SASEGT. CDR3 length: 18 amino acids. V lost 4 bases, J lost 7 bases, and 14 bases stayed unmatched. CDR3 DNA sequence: TGTGCCAGCAGTGCGCGCCTGCGACTAGCGGGGGAGGGGAACATTCAGTACTTC. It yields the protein CASSARLRLAGEGNIQYF.

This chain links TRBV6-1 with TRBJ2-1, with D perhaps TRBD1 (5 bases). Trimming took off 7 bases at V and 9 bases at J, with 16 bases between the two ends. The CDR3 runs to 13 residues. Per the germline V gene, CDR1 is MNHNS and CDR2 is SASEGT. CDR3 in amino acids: CASMSPGFGEQFF. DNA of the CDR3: TGTGCCAGCATGAGCCCAGGGTTTGGTGAGCAGTTCTTC.

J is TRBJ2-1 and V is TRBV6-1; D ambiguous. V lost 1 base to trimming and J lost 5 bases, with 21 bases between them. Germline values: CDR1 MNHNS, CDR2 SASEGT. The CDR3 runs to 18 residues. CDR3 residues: CASSEVAQETSFNNEQFF. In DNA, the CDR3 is TGTGCCAGCAGTGAAGTCGCCCAGGAGACTTCATTCAACAATGAGCAGTTCTTC.

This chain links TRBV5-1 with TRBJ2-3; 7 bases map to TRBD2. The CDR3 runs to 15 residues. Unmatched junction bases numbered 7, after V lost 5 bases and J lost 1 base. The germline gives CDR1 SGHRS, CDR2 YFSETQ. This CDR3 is CASRPSAGRTDTQYF. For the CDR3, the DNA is TGCGCCAGCAGACCCTCAGCGGGACGCACAGATACGCAGTATTTT.

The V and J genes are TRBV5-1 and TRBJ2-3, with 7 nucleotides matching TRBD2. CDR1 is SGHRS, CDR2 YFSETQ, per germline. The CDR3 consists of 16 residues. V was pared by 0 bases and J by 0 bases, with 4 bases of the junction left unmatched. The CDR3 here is CASSLGLAASTDTQYF. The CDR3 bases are TGCGCCAGCAGCTTGGGGCTAGCGGCGAGCACAGATACGCAGTATTTT.

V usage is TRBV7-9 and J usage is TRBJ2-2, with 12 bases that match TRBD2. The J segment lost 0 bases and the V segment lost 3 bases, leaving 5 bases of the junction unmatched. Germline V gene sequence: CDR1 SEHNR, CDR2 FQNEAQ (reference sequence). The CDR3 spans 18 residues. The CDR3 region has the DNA TGTGCCAGCAGCTTGGCGCGACTAGCGGGGGCGAACACCGGGGAGCTGTTTTTT. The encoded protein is CASSLARLAGANTGELFF.

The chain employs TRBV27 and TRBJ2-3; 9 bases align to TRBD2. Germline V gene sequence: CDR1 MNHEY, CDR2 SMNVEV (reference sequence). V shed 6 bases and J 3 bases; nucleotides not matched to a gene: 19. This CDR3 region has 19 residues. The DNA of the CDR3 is TGTGCCAGCAGCATCCGACGGGAGTTAGCGGGGGCTCGAACAGATACGCAGTATTTT. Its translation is CASSIRRELAGARTDTQYF.

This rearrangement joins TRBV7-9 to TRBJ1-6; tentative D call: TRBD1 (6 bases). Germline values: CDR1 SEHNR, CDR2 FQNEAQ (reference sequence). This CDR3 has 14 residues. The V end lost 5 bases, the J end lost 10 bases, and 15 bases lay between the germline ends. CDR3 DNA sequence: TGTGCCAGCAGCCCAGGGGCCGAGCGGTCACCCCTCCACTTT. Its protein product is CASSPGAERSPLHF.

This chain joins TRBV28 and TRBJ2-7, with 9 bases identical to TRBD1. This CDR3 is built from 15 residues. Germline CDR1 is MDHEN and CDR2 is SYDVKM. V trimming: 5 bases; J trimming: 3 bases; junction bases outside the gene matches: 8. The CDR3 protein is CASSQTGGRIYEQYF. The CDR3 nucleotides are TGTGCCAGCAGTCAGACAGGGGGAAGAATCTACGAGCAGTACTTC.

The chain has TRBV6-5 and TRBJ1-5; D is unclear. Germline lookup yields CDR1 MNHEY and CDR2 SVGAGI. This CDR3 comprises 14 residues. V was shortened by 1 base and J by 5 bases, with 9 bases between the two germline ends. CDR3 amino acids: CASSYLGYDQPQHF. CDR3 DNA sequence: TGTGCCAGCAGTTACTTGGGGTATGATCAGCCCCAGCATTTT.

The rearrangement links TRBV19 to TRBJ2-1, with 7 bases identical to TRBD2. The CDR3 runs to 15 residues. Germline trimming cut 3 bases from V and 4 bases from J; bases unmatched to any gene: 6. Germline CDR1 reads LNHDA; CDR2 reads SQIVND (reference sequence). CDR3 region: CASSIKSGAYNEQFF. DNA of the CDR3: TGTGCCAGTAGTATCAAAAGCGGGGCGTACAATGAGCAGTTCTTC.

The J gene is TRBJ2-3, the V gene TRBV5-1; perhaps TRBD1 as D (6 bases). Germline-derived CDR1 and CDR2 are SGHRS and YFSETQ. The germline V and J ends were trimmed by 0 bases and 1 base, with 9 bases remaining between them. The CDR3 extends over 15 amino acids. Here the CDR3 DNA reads TGCGCCAGCAGCTTGGTAGGGGGACGCACAGATACGCAGTATTTT. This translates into CASSLVGGRTDTQYF.

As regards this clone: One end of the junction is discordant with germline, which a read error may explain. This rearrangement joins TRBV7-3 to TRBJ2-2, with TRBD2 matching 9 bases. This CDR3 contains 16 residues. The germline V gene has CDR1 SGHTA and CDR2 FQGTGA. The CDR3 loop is CASSQSGGSNTGDLFF. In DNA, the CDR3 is TGTGCCAGCAGCCAGAGCGGGGGGTCGAACACCGGGGATCTGTTTTTT.

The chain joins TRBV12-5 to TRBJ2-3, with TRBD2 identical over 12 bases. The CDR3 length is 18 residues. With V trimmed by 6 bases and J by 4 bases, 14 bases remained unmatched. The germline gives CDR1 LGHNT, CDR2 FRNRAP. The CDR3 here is CASGRGLATSGSADTQYF. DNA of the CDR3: TGTGCTAGTGGCCGGGGGTTGGCGACTAGCGGGAGTGCAGATACGCAGTATTTT.

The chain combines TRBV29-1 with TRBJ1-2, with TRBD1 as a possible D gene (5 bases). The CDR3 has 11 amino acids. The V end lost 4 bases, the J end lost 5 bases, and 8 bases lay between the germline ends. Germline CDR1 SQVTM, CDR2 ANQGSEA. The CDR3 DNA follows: TGCAGCGTTGTGGGGGTATATGGCTACACCTTC. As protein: CSVVGVYGYTF.

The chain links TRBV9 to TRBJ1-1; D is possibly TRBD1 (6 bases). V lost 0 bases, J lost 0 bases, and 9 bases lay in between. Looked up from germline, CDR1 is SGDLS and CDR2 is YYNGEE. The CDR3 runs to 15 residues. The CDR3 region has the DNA TGTGCCAGCAGCGTAGATGGACAGCTGAACACTGAAGCTTTCTTT. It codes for CASSVDGQLNTEAFF. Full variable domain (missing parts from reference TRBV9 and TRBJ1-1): DSGVTQTPKHLITATGQRVTLRCSPRSGDLSVYWYQQSLDQGLQFLIQYYNGEERAKGNILERFSAQQFPDLHSELNLSSLELGDSALYFCASSVDGQLNTEAFFGQGTRLTVV.

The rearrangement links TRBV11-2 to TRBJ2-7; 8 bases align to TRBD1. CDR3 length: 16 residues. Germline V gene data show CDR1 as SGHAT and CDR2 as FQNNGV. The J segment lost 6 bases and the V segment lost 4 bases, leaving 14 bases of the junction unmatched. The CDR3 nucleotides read TGTGCCAGCAGCTCAAACCTGGGACAGGTATTAATCGAGCAGTACTTC. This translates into CASSSNLGQVLIEQYF.

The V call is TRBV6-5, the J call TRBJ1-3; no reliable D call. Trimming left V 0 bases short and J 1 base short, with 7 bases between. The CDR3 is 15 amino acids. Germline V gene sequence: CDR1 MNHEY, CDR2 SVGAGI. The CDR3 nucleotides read TGTGCCAGCAGTTACTCGGGAGGTTCTGGAAACACCATATATTTT. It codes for CASSYSGGSGNTIYF.

CDR3 coding DNA: TGTGCCAGCAGCGTAGTGGTCGGCGGACATAATGAGCAGTTCTTC. Its translation: CASSVVVGGHNEQFF. This chain connects TRBV9 to TRBJ2-1, with a tentative D call TRBD1 (5 bases). This CDR3 is 15 amino acids long. Looked up from germline, CDR1 is SGDLS and CDR2 is YYNGEE. Trimming stripped 0 bases from V and 7 bases from J, with 14 bases between.